One sample yielded the 21 T cell receptor beta chains listed below, sequenced in a study of cytomegalovirus exposure and HLA in healthy donors. With 60 Vbeta and 13 Jbeta primers, the PCR was carried out. TCRdb's table, derived via immunoSEQ multiplex PCR, lists solely in-frame clones and lacks some. The sample includes approximately 110,000 clones, roughly an eighth seen only once; the top ten take around 16%. The specimen sequenced was PBMCs. These receptor sequences come from a man aged 40-49 years in good health and CMV-seropositive.

This clone has more than one count but fewer than ten. The J gene is TRBJ2-7, the V gene TRBV6-1, with D unclear. This CDR3 region has 14 residues. Germline V gives CDR1 MNHNS, CDR2 SASEGT. Between the trimmed V and J ends, which lost 2 bases and 3 bases, there was a span of 11 bases. The CDR3 spells CASSENGRFYEQYF. The CDR3 coding sequence is TGTGCCAGCAGTGAAAATGGCAGATTCTACGAGCAGTACTTC.

In this sample, this clone is large. The chain couples TRBV7-6 to TRBJ2-1; TRBD2 matches 13 bases. The J segment lost 9 bases and the V segment lost 0 bases, leaving 2 bases of the junction unmatched. Germline V lookup: CDR1 SGHVS, CDR2 FNYEAQ. The CDR3 contains 15 residues. CDR3 nucleotides: TGTGCCAGCAGCTTAGCGACTAGCGGGAGGATTGAGCAGTTCTTC. Translation gives CASSLATSGRIEQFF.

Only a few counts were recorded for this clone. The chain employs TRBV7-2 and TRBJ1-3; 9 nucleotides agree with TRBD1. Per the germline V gene, CDR1 is SGHTA and CDR2 is FQGNSA. The CDR3 sequence is 16 residues long. J lost 5 bases, V lost 5 bases, and 10 bases had no gene match. The DNA of the CDR3 is TGTGCCAGCAGCCCCTTCCTACAGGGGGCAAGAAACACCATATATTTT. This sequence encodes CASSPFLQGARNTIYF. Using reference TRBV7-2 and TRBJ1-3 for the parts outside the CDR3, the full variable domain is GAGVSQSPSNKVTEKGKDVELRCDPISGHTALYWYRQSLGQGLEFLIYFQGNSAPDKSGLPSDRFSAERTGGSVSTLTIQRTQQEDSAVYLCASSPFLQGARNTIYFGEGSWLTVV.

This clone came up a few times. The chain is built from TRBV7-8 and TRBJ2-1; 8 positions match TRBD1. CDR1 is SGHVS, CDR2 FQNEAQ, per germline. This CDR3 spans 17 amino acids. The ends lost 4 bases at V and 1 base at J; junction bases unmatched: 9. CDR3 sequence reads: CASSSIGQGSSYNEQFF. The CDR3 DNA reads as TGTGCCAGCAGCTCGATCGGACAGGGAAGTTCCTACAATGAGCAGTTCTTC. Full variable domain (remainder filled in from reference TRBV7-8 and TRBJ2-1): GAGVSQSPRYKVAKRGQDVALRCDPISGHVSLFWYQQALGQGPEFLTYFQNEAQLDKSGLPSDRFFAERPEGSVSTLKIQRTQQEDSAVYLCASSSIGQGSSYNEQFFGPGTRLTVL.

This clone was seen a handful of times. The chain uses TRBV18 and TRBJ1-1; 7 bases map to TRBD1. Per germline, CDR1 KGHSH and CDR2 LQKENI. This CDR3 contains 15 residues. Unmatched junction bases numbered 7, after V lost 1 base and J lost 5 bases. The CDR3 DNA sequence: TGTGCCAGCTCACCACGACAGGGATCCGGGACTGAAGCTTTCTTT. It yields the protein CASSPRQGSGTEAFF.

A single count supports this clone. The chain has TRBV6-1 and TRBJ2-1, with 13 bases matching TRBD2. CDR1 MNHNS and CDR2 SASEGT come from the germline V gene. V dropped 5 bases and J dropped 5; count of bases not matched to a gene: 3. This CDR3 is built from 15 residues. In DNA form, the CDR3 reads TGTGCCAGCAGTTCCGGGACTAGCGGGAACAATGAGCAGTTCTTC. It translates to CASSSGTSGNNEQFF.

The gene calls are TRBV5-1 and TRBJ2-4; 10 bases align to TRBD2. With 0 bases clipped from V and 2 bases from J, the junction kept 2 bases outside the gene matches. CDR1 and CDR2 (germline): SGHRS, YFSETQ. The CDR3 has 16 amino acids. The CDR3 here is CASSLELAGSKNIQYF. As DNA, the CDR3 is TGCGCCAGCAGCTTGGAACTAGCGGGGTCCAAAAACATTCAGTACTTC.

The rearrangement links TRBV5-4 to TRBJ2-5; TRBD1 is a possible D gene (6 bases). The CDR3 consists of 13 residues. The V end lost 3 bases, the J end lost 4 bases, and 10 bases lay between the germline ends. CDR1 is SGHNT, CDR2 YYREEE, per germline (reference sequence). The CDR3 protein is CASSSYRAETQYF. The DNA for the CDR3 is TGTGCCAGCAGCTCGTACAGGGCAGAGACCCAGTACTTC.

The rearrangement joins TRBV27 to TRBJ1-2; D is unresolved. The CDR3 runs to 15 residues. V was clipped by 5 bases and J by 2 bases, with 15 bases between them. The germline V gene encodes CDR1 MNHEY and CDR2 SMNVEV (reference sequence). CDR3 in DNA: TGTGCCAGCAGTAAAGAACCCACAGCCAACTATGGCTACACCTTC. This gives the protein CASSKEPTANYGYTF.

This clone was found a few times. The chain uses TRBV7-9 and TRBJ2-1; 10 bases map to TRBD2. The CDR3 is 15 residues long. Trimming removed 6 bases from V and 2 bases from J; junction bases left unmatched: 4. From germline, CDR1 is SEHNR and CDR2 FQNEAQ (reference sequence). CDR3 in amino acids: CASRPLAGTYNEQFF. The CDR3 DNA is TGTGCCAGCAGACCACTAGCGGGGACCTACAATGAGCAGTTCTTC.

The chain is built from TRBV7-9 and TRBJ1-4; the D is unclear. Trimming took off 4 bases at V and 5 bases at J, with 14 bases between the two ends. Germline V gene lookup returns CDR1 SEHNR and CDR2 FQNEAQ (reference sequence). The length of the CDR3 is 15 residues. The CDR3 is CASSWRTGRNEKLFF. CDR3 coding DNA: TGTGCCAGCAGCTGGCGGACGGGAAGGAATGAAAAACTGTTTTTT.

This clone was observed once. The rearrangement joins TRBV7-9 to TRBJ1-5; tentatively, D is TRBD1 (6 bases). The germline V and J ends were trimmed by 5 bases and 1 base, with 9 bases remaining between them. Germline assignment: CDR1 SEHNR and CDR2 FQNEAQ (reference sequence). The CDR3 runs to 14 residues. This CDR3 is CASSPGGSNQPQHF. The CDR3 DNA reads TGTGCCAGCAGCCCTGGGGGCAGCAATCAGCCCCAGCATTTT.

In DNA, the CDR3 is TGTGCCAGCAAGAAGGGGACACCCAATAGCAATCAGCCCCAGCATTTT. It encodes CASKKGTPNSNQPQHF. This chain joins TRBV4-2 and TRBJ1-5; tentatively, D is TRBD1 (6 bases). The CDR3 contains 16 residues. The germline V gene has CDR1 LGHNA and CDR2 YNFKEQ. Trimming pared 7 bases from V and 0 bases from J, leaving 16 bases between.

The gene calls are TRBV27 and TRBJ2-2; 11 bases align to TRBD2. The CDR3 covers 16 residues. The trim removed 6 bases at V and 6 bases at J, leaving 9 bases unmatched. Per the germline V gene, CDR1 is MNHEY and CDR2 is SMNVEV (reference sequence). CDR3 loop: CASRELASGRSGELFF. CDR3 in DNA: TGTGCCAGCAGGGAGCTGGCTAGCGGGAGGTCCGGGGAGCTGTTTTTT.

The chain combines TRBV6-1 with TRBJ1-4; 10 positions match TRBD1. The CDR3 is 15 residues long. Trimming removed 1 base from V and 7 bases from J; junction bases left unmatched: 3. Germline CDR1 and CDR2: MNHNS and SASEGT. Here the CDR3 DNA reads TGTGCCAGCAGTGAAGGAAGGACAGGGGGTGAAAAACTGTTTTTT. This sequence encodes CASSEGRTGGEKLFF.

This clone was seen only a few times. The rearrangement uses TRBV5-1 and TRBJ2-7, with 7 bases lining up with TRBD2. V was clipped by 7 bases and J by 5 bases; unmatched bases: 12. This CDR3 has 14 amino acids. Germline loops: CDR1 SGHRS, CDR2 YFSETQ. Written as DNA, the CDR3 is TGCGCCAGCGGCGGCGGAACTAGCGCCAACGAGCAGTACTTC. Protein sequence: CASGGGTSANEQYF.

The V gene is TRBV19, the J gene TRBJ1-4; 9 positions agree with TRBD1. After removal of 5 bases from V and 5 bases from J, the junction contained 6 bases not matched to a gene. Germline V gene data show CDR1 as LNHDA and CDR2 as SQIVND (reference sequence). This CDR3 is built from 15 residues. The CDR3 protein is CASSRGTGNNEKLFF. The CDR3, as DNA: TGTGCCAGTAGTCGAGGGACAGGGAACAATGAAAAACTGTTTTTT.

In this sample, this clone turned up a few times. V and J are TRBV6-6 and TRBJ1-1; tentatively, D is TRBD1 (5 bases). This CDR3 spans 11 amino acids. Trimming took off 7 bases at V and 10 bases at J, with 13 bases between the two ends. CDR1 and CDR2 from the germline V gene are MNHNY and SVGAGI (reference sequence). The DNA of the CDR3 is TGTGCCAGCACCGGGAGCGGGGGAGCTTTCTTT. Translating it yields CASTGSGGAFF.

V usage is TRBV5-8 and J usage is TRBJ2-3; 10 bases align to TRBD2. Looked up from germline, CDR1 is SGHTS and CDR2 is YDEGEE. With V trimmed by 0 bases and J by 0 bases, 7 bases remained unmatched. The CDR3 loop spans 18 amino acids. In nucleotides, the CDR3 is TGTGCCAGCAGCTTGGTCCAAACTAGCGGGGCTAGCACAGATACGCAGTATTTT. It is translated as CASSLVQTSGASTDTQYF.

The chain has TRBV6-5 and TRBJ1-2, with a possible D match to TRBD1 (5 bases). The CDR3 is 15 residues long. V gave up 2 bases and J gave up 3 bases, with 13 bases separating them. Germline CDR1 is MNHEY and CDR2 is SVGAGI. The DNA for the CDR3 is TGTGCCAGCAGTTACCTTGCGGGGGGGGACTATGGCTACACCTTC. Protein sequence: CASSYLAGGDYGYTF.

This clone was counted only a few times. This chain connects TRBV6-1 to TRBJ2-3; tentatively, D is TRBD2 (5 bases). The CDR3 loop spans 16 amino acids. Trimming pared 4 bases from V and 2 bases from J, leaving 16 bases between. Germline V gene lookup returns CDR1 MNHNS and CDR2 SASEGT. The chain's CDR3 is CASSVSRAFDTDTQYF. DNA for the CDR3: TGTGCCAGCAGTGTCTCGAGGGCCTTTGACACAGATACGCAGTATTTT.